One and the same sample provided the 29 T cell receptor beta chains below, sequenced in a study of T cell changes during pregnancy in multiple sclerosis (dated by TCRdb to between 2019 and 2020). Receptor libraries were prepared by the immunoSEQ multiplex PCR assay. Not all clones reach the TCRdb copy of this immuneACCESS table, which keeps in-frame sequences only. Checked studies attribute under half of the gap to unresolved V genes and leave the rest unexplained. This sample gives nearly 80,000 clones in total; around 90% of them show up just once. The top ten constitute roughly 0.21% of the sample. Specimen: CD4+ T cells from peripheral blood mononuclear cells, collected before pregnancy. Receptors were obtained from a female donor with multiple sclerosis, enrolled in a pregnancy study.

This clone occurred a few times. The rearrangement uses TRBV28 and TRBJ1-2, with 10 nucleotides matching TRBD1. With V trimmed by 5 bases and J by 2 bases, 11 bases remained unmatched. This CDR3 is built from 17 residues. Germline-derived CDR1 and CDR2 are MDHEN and SYDVKM. This CDR3 reads CASSSAGTGVTNYGYTF. In DNA, the CDR3 is TGTGCCAGCAGTAGCGCCGGGACAGGGGTTACCAACTATGGCTACACCTTC.

The chain employs TRBV6-1 and TRBJ1-6, with a possible D match to TRBD1 (6 bases). CDR3 length equals 14 residues. CDR1 is MNHNS, CDR2 SASEGT, per germline. The V gene lost 5 bases and the J gene lost 11 bases, with 16 bases spanning the gap. The CDR3 bases are TGTGCCAGCAGTCCTACAGGGCCTATGACACCCCTCCACTTT. This gives the protein CASSPTGPMTPLHF.

The CDR3 sequence is CASSFTSAHADRSHEQYF. The CDR3 bases are TGTGCCAGCAGCTTCACGAGTGCCCATGCGGACAGGAGCCACGAGCAGTACTTC. The chain carries TRBV7-9 and TRBJ2-7; TRBD1 matches at 7 bases. This CDR3 region has 18 residues. Germline trimming cut 3 bases from V and 5 bases from J; bases unmatched to any gene: 19. CDR1 is SEHNR, CDR2 FQNEAQ, per germline (reference sequence).

This clone occurred a few times. The chain employs TRBV5-6 and TRBJ2-5; 7 bases line up with TRBD2. Germline CDR1 reads SGHDT; CDR2 reads YYEEEE. J lost 2 bases, V lost 1 base, and 14 bases had no gene match. The CDR3 covers 18 residues. Here the CDR3 reads CASSLTVTGGWSQETQYF. CDR3 coding DNA: TGTGCCAGCAGCTTGACGGTCACCGGGGGGTGGTCACAAGAGACCCAGTACTTC.

The chain couples TRBV5-8 to TRBJ2-1; a weak D match, TRBD2 (5 bases). This CDR3 comprises 16 residues. CDR1 is SGHTS and CDR2 is YDEGEE in the germline V gene. V dropped 1 base and J dropped 3 bases, with 14 bases sitting between them. The CDR3 DNA sequence: TGTGCCAGCAGCTTGTTCCAGCGGACTTTCTACAATGAGCAGTTCTTC. Translation gives CASSLFQRTFYNEQFF. Full variable domain (outside the CDR3, taken from reference TRBV5-8 and TRBJ2-1): EAGVTQSPTHLIKTRGQQATLRCSPISGHTSVYWYQQALGLGLQFLLWYDEGEERNRGNFPPRFSGRQFPNYSSELNVNALELEDSALYLCASSLFQRTFYNEQFFGPGTRLTVL.

The rearrangement uses TRBV9 and TRBJ2-5; maybe TRBD1 (5 bases). CDR3 length equals 16 residues. Germline CDR1 is SGDLS and CDR2 is YYNGEE. Deletions cut 0 bases from V and 1 base from J, with 13 bases between. CDR3 sequence reads: CASSVGSGQGQETQYF. For the CDR3, the DNA is TGTGCCAGCAGCGTAGGCTCCGGGCAGGGCCAAGAGACCCAGTACTTC. Full variable domain (missing parts from reference TRBV9 and TRBJ2-5): DSGVTQTPKHLITATGQRVTLRCSPRSGDLSVYWYQQSLDQGLQFLIQYYNGEERAKGNILERFSAQQFPDLHSELNLSSLELGDSALYFCASSVGSGQGQETQYFGPGTRLLVL.

This chain links TRBV20-1 with TRBJ2-3; TRBD1 might be the D (5 bases). V was cut by 7 bases and J by 4 bases, with 9 bases left in between. The length of the CDR3 is 11 residues. Per germline, CDR1 DFQATT and CDR2 SNEGSKA (reference sequence). The CDR3 sequence is CSVRVPDTQYF. CDR3 in DNA: TGCAGTGTCAGGGTCCCAGATACGCAGTATTTT.

The chain joins TRBV20-1 to TRBJ1-1, with D possibly being TRBD1 (5 bases). Trimming removed 6 bases at V and 8 bases at J, with 13 bases between. Germline lookup yields CDR1 DFQATT and CDR2 SNEGSKA (reference sequence). The CDR3 is 11 residues long. This chain's CDR3 is CSAAGHSEAFF. The CDR3 DNA is TGCAGTGCAGCAGGACACTCGGAAGCTTTCTTT.

V gene TRBV10-3 combines with J gene TRBJ2-2; D uncertain. The CDR3 runs 16 residues. Per the germline V gene, CDR1 is ENHRY and CDR2 is SYGVKD. V was cut by 2 bases and J by 0 bases, with 10 bases left in between. DNA of the CDR3: TGTGCCATCAGTGAGAGAGCAGGCACGAACACCGGGGAGCTGTTTTTT. This gives the protein CAISERAGTNTGELFF.

The chain has TRBV11-1 and TRBJ2-5; possible D gene TRBD2, 7 bases. Trimming took 5 bases from V and 4 from J, leaving 14 bases between them. The CDR3 runs to 14 residues. Per the germline V gene, CDR1 is SGHAT and CDR2 is FQDESV (reference sequence). The CDR3 protein is CASSPERGGETQYF. CDR3 nucleotide sequence: TGTGCCAGCAGCCCCGAGAGGGGGGGAGAGACCCAGTACTTC.

This rearrangement joins TRBV7-9 to TRBJ2-7; the match to TRBD2 covers 9 bases. The CDR3 contains 15 residues. CDR1 and CDR2 (germline): SEHNR, FQNEAQ (reference sequence). In nucleotides, the CDR3 is TGTGCTACCAGCATTAGCGGGGGAACAAATGGGGAGCAGTACTTC. Translated: CATSISGGTNGEQYF.

This rearrangement joins TRBV28 to TRBJ2-7; the D is unclear. Trimming pared 3 bases from V and 7 bases from J, leaving 7 bases between. Germline V gene sequence: CDR1 MDHEN, CDR2 SYDVKM. This CDR3 is built from 11 residues. CDR3 DNA sequence: TGTGCCAGCAGTTTCGTGCGGGAGCAGTACTTC. Translation: CASSFVREQYF.

The chain has TRBV2 and TRBJ1-5, with 8 bases that match TRBD1. V lost 3 bases, J lost 3 bases, and 7 bases stayed unmatched. The CDR3 has 16 residues. CDR1 is SNHLY and CDR2 is FYNNEI in the germline V gene. DNA of the CDR3: TGTGCCAGCAGTGAGTTAACAGGGGGGTTCAATCAGCCCCAGCATTTT. Protein product: CASSELTGGFNQPQHF.

The rearrangement links TRBV5-4 to TRBJ1-2; D is perhaps TRBD1 (5 bases). The CDR3 is 14 amino acids. Trimming shortened V by 0 bases and J by 2 bases, and 8 bases separated the two germline ends. Germline V CDR1 and CDR2: SGHNT, YYREEE (reference sequence). CDR3 in amino acids: CASSLVQGNYGYTF. The CDR3 coding sequence is TGTGCCAGCAGCTTGGTGCAGGGCAACTATGGCTACACCTTC.

A single count supports this clone. This chain links TRBV6-6 with TRBJ1-5, with D maybe TRBD1 (6 bases). Looked up from germline, CDR1 is MNHNY and CDR2 is SVGAGI (reference sequence). The V gene lost 5 bases and the J gene lost 1 base, with 12 bases spanning the gap. The CDR3 consists of 15 residues. The CDR3: CASSRGGLSNQPQHF. DNA of the CDR3: TGTGCCAGCAGTAGGGGGGGTTTGAGCAATCAGCCCCAGCATTTT.

This rearrangement joins TRBV7-2 to TRBJ1-3, with D perhaps TRBD1 (5 bases). With 3 bases removed from V and 7 bases from J, the gap between germline ends came to 10 bases. CDR3 length equals 13 residues. Germline V CDR1 and CDR2: SGHTA, FQGNSA. The CDR3: CASSFLTGNTIYF. CDR3 coding DNA: TGTGCCAGCAGCTTTTTAACAGGCAACACCATATATTTT. The entire variable domain, with the rest obtained from reference TRBV7-2 and TRBJ1-3, is as follows: GAGVSQSPSNKVTEKGKDVELRCDPISGHTALYWYRQSLGQGLEFLIYFQGNSAPDKSGLPSDRFSAERTGGSVSTLTIQRTQQEDSAVYLCASSFLTGNTIYFGEGSWLTVV.

The J gene is TRBJ2-5, the V gene TRBV7-8; D perhaps matches TRBD1 (5 bases). V lost 5 bases to trimming and J lost 2 bases, with 9 bases between them. The CDR3 sequence is 13 residues long. Germline assignment: CDR1 SGHVS and CDR2 FQNEAQ. CDR3 DNA: TGTGCCAGCAGCCGACAGTTACAAGAGACCCAGTACTTC. It codes for CASSRQLQETQYF.

This clone was observed once. The gene calls are TRBV9 and TRBJ1-1; 7 bases are shared with TRBD1. With 3 bases clipped from V and 4 bases from J, the junction kept 3 bases outside the gene matches. Germline CDR1 reads SGDLS; CDR2 reads YYNGEE. The CDR3 extends over 13 amino acids. CDR3 nucleotides: TGTGCCAGCAGCGCGGGACAGCTCACTGAAGCTTTCTTT. Amino acids: CASSAGQLTEAFF.

The chain has TRBV4-2 and TRBJ1-2; D is undetermined. There are 15 residues in the CDR3. CDR1 and CDR2 from the germline V gene are LGHNA and YNFKEQ. Trimming took off 0 bases at V and 0 bases at J, with 8 bases between the two ends. The CDR3 loop is CASSQDGGTNYGYTF. CDR3 sequence (DNA): TGTGCCAGCAGCCAAGACGGCGGAACTAACTATGGCTACACCTTC.

The genes are TRBV5-1 and TRBJ1-1; 12 nucleotides align to TRBD1. V was pared by 0 bases and J by 0 bases, with 9 bases of the junction left unmatched. Germline lookup yields CDR1 SGHRS and CDR2 YFSETQ. The length of the CDR3 is 19 residues. Here the CDR3 DNA reads TGCGCCAGCAGCTTGGGGATCCGGGACAGGGGGCTCGTGAACACTGAAGCTTTCTTT. Residues: CASSLGIRDRGLVNTEAFF.

The chain couples TRBV6-1 to TRBJ2-1; 9 positions agree with TRBD2. This CDR3 is built from 15 residues. CDR1 and CDR2 from the germline V gene are MNHNS and SASEGT. With V trimmed by 5 bases and J by 3 bases, 5 bases remained unmatched. In DNA form, the CDR3 reads TGTGCCAGCAGTAGACGCGGGGGGGTCTACAATGAGCAGTTCTTC. Encoded protein: CASSRRGGVYNEQFF.

The chain couples TRBV27 to TRBJ2-3, with D possibly TRBD2 on 6 matching bases. Per germline, CDR1 MNHEY and CDR2 SMNVEV (reference sequence). V lost 2 bases and J lost 2, with 14 bases in between. The CDR3 loop spans 16 amino acids. In DNA form, the CDR3 reads TGTGCCAGCAGTTTAGGAGGGAGATCGCCCACAGATACGCAGTATTTT. Protein sequence: CASSLGGRSPTDTQYF.

The rearrangement links TRBV6-5 to TRBJ1-1, with D possibly matching TRBD1 (5 bases). V gave up 5 bases and J gave up 7 bases, with 17 bases separating them. The germline gives CDR1 MNHEY, CDR2 SVGAGI. This CDR3 contains 14 residues. The CDR3 is CASSPLGGGGEAFF. As DNA, the CDR3 is TGTGCCAGCAGTCCACTCGGCGGGGGGGGTGAAGCTTTCTTT.

The chain carries TRBV27 and TRBJ2-7; D unclear. The germline V gene has CDR1 MNHEY and CDR2 SMNVEV (reference sequence). The CDR3 length is 14 residues. Trimming shortened V by 4 bases and J by 2 bases, and 12 bases separated the two germline ends. DNA of the CDR3: TGTGCCAGCAGTTCATCGCGTCAAACCTACGAGCAGTACTTC. It yields the protein CASSSSRQTYEQYF.

The chain joins TRBV7-6 to TRBJ2-5; TRBD2 agrees at 8 bases. The trim removed 1 base at V and 5 bases at J, leaving 3 bases unmatched. CDR3 size: 14 residues. The germline CDR1 and CDR2 sequences are SGHVS and FNYEAQ. In DNA, the CDR3 is TGTGCCAGCAGCTTAGGGACTAGCACGGAGACCCAGTACTTC. Residues: CASSLGTSTETQYF.

To note about this clone: Other DNA sequences in the same sample also yield this CDR3. This chain uses TRBV19 with TRBJ2-3; 10 bases align to TRBD2. The V gene end was trimmed by 4 bases and the J gene end by 0 bases; junction bases not matched to a gene: 1. CDR1 and CDR2 from the germline V gene are LNHDA and SQIVND (reference sequence). CDR3 size: 15 residues. The CDR3 spells CASSTTSGSTDTQYF. The CDR3 DNA reads TGTGCCAGTAGTACGACTAGCGGGAGCACAGATACGCAGTATTTT. The variable domain in full, completed from reference TRBV19 and TRBJ2-3, reads DGGITQSPKYLFRKEGQNVTLSCEQNLNHDAMYWYRQDPGQGLRLIYYSQIVNDFQKGDIAEGYSVSREKKESFPLTVTSAQKNPTAFYLCASSTTSGSTDTQYFGPGTRLTVL.

In this sample, this clone turned up once. The rearrangement uses TRBV28 and TRBJ1-4; 8 bases line up with TRBD1. In germline, CDR1 is MDHEN, CDR2 SYDVKM. Trimming removed 6 bases from V and 7 bases from J; junction bases left unmatched: 7. The CDR3 runs 14 residues. The CDR3 here is CASSRGRGFEKLFF. CDR3 coding DNA: TGTGCCAGCAGCAGGGGGCGAGGATTTGAAAAACTGTTTTTT. Looking up the rest from reference TRBV28 and TRBJ1-4 gives the full variable domain: DVKVTQSSRYLVKRTGEKVFLECVQDMDHENMFWYRQDPGLGLRLIYFSYDVKMKEKGDIPEGYSVSREKKERFSLILESASTNQTSMYLCASSRGRGFEKLFFGSGTQLSVL.

The CDR3 DNA reads TGTGCCAGCAGCCTGACCGACTTCGATGGCTACACCTTC. Encoded protein: CASSLTDFDGYTF. The chain joins TRBV7-9 to TRBJ1-2; D not certain. The germline V gene has CDR1 SEHNR and CDR2 FQNEAQ (reference sequence). Deletions cut 5 bases from V and 6 bases from J, with 13 bases between. The CDR3 runs to 13 residues.

The chain carries TRBV7-3 and TRBJ1-1; TRBD1 might be the D (6 bases). The V gene's germline CDR1 is SGHTA and CDR2 FQGTGA. With 4 bases removed from V and 4 bases from J, the gap between germline ends came to 16 bases. This CDR3 is built from 15 residues. The CDR3 loop is CASSSRGGAVTEAFF. The DNA of the CDR3 is TGTGCCAGCAGCTCCCGGGGGGGGGCGGTCACTGAAGCTTTCTTT.